The present T cell receptor (beta chain) was sequenced within a study of control samples from healthy donors and cancer patients. This clone was counted a single time. Only in-frame clones appear in the TCRdb table, and some are missing; sequencing was by immunoSEQ multiplex PCR. The table records about 85,000 clones, about nine tenths of them present only once. V lost 4 bases and J lost 4; bases outside the gene matches: 6. Germline CDR1 reads MNHEY; CDR2 reads SVGAGI. CDR3 length equals 14 residues. Sequenced sample: blood. The rearrangement uses TRBV6-5 and TRBJ1-1; 7 positions agree with TRBD1. The receptor's source is a woman between 18 and 29 years old in good health. Here the CDR3 reads CASSSQGGFTEAFF. CDR3 bases: TGTGCCAGCAGTTCCCAGGGGGGGTTCACTGAAGCTTTCTTT.